This T cell receptor (beta chain) stems from a study of cytomegalovirus exposure and HLA in healthy donors. General study results and limits: Upon later analysis, HLA-associated TCR beta chains proved more clonally expanded than other, equally common chains.

This CDR3 is built from 15 residues. The germline V gene encodes CDR1 SGHNT and CDR2 YYREEE (reference sequence). V was clipped by 0 bases and J by 1 base, with 10 bases between them. This PCR relied on a set of 60 Vbeta primers and 13 Jbeta primers. Method: immunoSEQ multiplex PCR; TCRdb's copy keeps in-frame clones and lacks some. The data show roughly 180,000 clones, with roughly 84% seen just once and roughly 1% held by the top ten. On this clone itself: Its specificity is not known.

The gene calls are TRBV5-4 and TRBJ1-2; tentatively, D is TRBD1 (6 bases). This TCR came from a man aged 30 to 39 in good health and CMV-seronegative. The sequencing input was PBMCs. DNA for the CDR3: TGTGCCAGCAGCTTGGAGGGGGGGGGTAACTATGGCTACACCTTC. The encoded protein is CASSLEGGGNYGYTF. Drawing the rest from reference TRBV5-4 and TRBJ1-2, the complete variable domain is ETGVTQSPTHLIKTRGQQVTLRCSSQSGHNTVSWYQQALGQGPQFIFQYYREEENGRGNFPPRFSGLQFPNYSSELNVNALELDDSALYLCASSLEGGGNYGYTFGSGTRLTVV.